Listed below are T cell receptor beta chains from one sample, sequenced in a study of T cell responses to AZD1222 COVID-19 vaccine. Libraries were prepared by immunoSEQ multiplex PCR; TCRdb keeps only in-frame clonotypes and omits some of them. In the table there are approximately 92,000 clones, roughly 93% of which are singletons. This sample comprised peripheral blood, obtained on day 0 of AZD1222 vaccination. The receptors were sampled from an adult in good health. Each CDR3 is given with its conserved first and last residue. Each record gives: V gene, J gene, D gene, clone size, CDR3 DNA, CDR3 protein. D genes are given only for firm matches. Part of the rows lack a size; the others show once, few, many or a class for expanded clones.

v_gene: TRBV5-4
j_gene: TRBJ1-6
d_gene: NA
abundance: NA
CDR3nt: TGTGCCAGCAGCCTTGCTAACTATAATTCACCCCTCCACTTT
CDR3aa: CASSLANYNSPLHF

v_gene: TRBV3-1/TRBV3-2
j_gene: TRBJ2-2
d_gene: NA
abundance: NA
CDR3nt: TGTGCCAGCAGCCAAGAGTGGGGGATCGGGGAGCTGTTTTTT
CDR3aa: CASSQEWGIGELFF

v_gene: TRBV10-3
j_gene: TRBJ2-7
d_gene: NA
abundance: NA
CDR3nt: TGTGCCATCAGTGAGTCGGCCAGGGCGTACGAGCAGTACTTC
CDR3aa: CAISESARAYEQYF

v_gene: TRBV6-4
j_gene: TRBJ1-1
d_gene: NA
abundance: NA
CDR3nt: TGTGCCAGCAGTGACTCGGGGGGTTCTCCTGAAGCTTTCTTT
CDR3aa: CASSDSGGSPEAFF

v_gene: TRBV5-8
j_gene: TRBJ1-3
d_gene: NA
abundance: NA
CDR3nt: TGTGCCAGCAGCTTGGGCGCAGCCGGAAACACCATATATTTT
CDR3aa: CASSLGAAGNTIYF

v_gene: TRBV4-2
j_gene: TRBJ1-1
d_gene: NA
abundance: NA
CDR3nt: TGTGCCAGCAGCCAGGGGGGCCCTTCCGGGGTTTTCTTT
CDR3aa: CASSQGGPSGVFF

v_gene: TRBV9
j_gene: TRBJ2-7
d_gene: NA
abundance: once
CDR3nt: TGTGCCAGCAGCCCCGACGGAAACTACGAGCAGTACTTC
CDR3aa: CASSPDGNYEQYF

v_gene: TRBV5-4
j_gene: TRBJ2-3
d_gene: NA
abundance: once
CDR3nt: TGTGCCAGCAGCTGGAGGTCCAGGGACCCAGATACGCAGTATTTT
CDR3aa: CASSWRSRDPDTQYF

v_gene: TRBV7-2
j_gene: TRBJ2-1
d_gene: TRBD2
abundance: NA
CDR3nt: TGTGCCAGCAGCCAACTAGCGGGGGTCTCCTACAATGAGCAGTTCTTC
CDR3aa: CASSQLAGVSYNEQFF

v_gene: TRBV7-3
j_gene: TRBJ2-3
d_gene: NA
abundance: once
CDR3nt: TGTGCCAGCAGCTTACCGGGGACACCCCCTCGCACAGATACGCAGTATTTT
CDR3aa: CASSLPGTPPRTDTQYF

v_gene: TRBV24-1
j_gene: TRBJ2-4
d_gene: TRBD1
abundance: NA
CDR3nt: TGTGCCACCAGTGATTCCTTCGGGACAGGCAAAAACATTCAGTACTTC
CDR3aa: CATSDSFGTGKNIQYF

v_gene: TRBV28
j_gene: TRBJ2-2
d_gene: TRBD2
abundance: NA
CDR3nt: TGTGCCAGCAGTTTGACTAGCGTATACAACACCGGGGAGCTGTTTTTT
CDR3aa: CASSLTSVYNTGELFF

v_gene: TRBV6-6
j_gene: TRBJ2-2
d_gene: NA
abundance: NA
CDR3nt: TGTGCCAGCAGGCAAAAGGACGGGGAGCTGTTTTTT
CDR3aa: CASRQKDGELFF

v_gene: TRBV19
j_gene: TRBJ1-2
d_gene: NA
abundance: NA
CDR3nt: TGTGCCAGTAGTATAGATTGGAGGGTCTATGGCTACACCTTC
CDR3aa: CASSIDWRVYGYTF

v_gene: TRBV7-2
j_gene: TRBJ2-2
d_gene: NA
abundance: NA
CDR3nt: TGTGCCAGCAGCTCCAGCCTTTGGGGGAACACCGGGGAGCTGTTTTTT
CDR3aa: CASSSSLWGNTGELFF

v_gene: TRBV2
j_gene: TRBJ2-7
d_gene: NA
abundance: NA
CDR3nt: TGTGCCAGCAGAACCTACGAGCAGTACTTC
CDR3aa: CASRTYEQYF

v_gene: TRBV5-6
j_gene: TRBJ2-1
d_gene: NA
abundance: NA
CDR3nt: TGTGCCAGCAGCTTGTGGCAGCCCTACAATGAGCAGTTCTTC
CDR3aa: CASSLWQPYNEQFF

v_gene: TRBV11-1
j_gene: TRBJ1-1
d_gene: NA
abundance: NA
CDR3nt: TGTGCCAGCAGTGACGTTGGTACTGAAGCTTTCTTT
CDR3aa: CASSDVGTEAFF

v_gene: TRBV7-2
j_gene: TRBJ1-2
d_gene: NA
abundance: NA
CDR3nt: TGTGCCAGCAGCTTAGGGGCTCGGCACCTCAACTATGGCTACACCTTC
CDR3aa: CASSLGARHLNYGYTF

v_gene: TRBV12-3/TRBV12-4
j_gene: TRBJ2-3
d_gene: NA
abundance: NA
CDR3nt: TGTGCCAGCAGTTTATTTGATACGCAGTATTTT
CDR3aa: CASSLFDTQYF

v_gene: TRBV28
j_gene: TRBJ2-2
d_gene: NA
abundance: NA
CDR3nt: TGTGCCAGCATGTTGGTAGACCACCGGGAGCTGTTTTTT
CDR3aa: CASMLVDHRELFF

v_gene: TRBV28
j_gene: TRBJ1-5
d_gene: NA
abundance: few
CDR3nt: TGTGCCAGCAGTTTAGGTGGCCTCGGGGATCAGCCCCAGCATTTT
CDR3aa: CASSLGGLGDQPQHF

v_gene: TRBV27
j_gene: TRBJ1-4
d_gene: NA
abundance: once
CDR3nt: TGTGCCAGCGGAAACCAAAGGGGGGGAAATGAAAAACTGTTTTTT
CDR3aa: CASGNQRGGNEKLFF

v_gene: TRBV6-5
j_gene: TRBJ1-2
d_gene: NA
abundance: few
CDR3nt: TGTGCCAGCAGTACAGGGCGGGTTCGTGGCTACACCTTC
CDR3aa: CASSTGRVRGYTF

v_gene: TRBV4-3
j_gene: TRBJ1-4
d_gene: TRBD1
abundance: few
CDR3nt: TGCGCCAGCAGCCACGGACAGGGAGGGGAAAAACTGTTTTTT
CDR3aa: CASSHGQGGEKLFF

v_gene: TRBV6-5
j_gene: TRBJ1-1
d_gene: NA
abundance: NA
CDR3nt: TGTGCCAGCAGTTACGGGCAAATCACTCGGACTGAAGCTTTCTTT
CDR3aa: CASSYGQITRTEAFF

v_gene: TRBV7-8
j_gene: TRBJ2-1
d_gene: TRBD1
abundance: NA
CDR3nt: TGTGCCAGCAGCCCCCGGGACAGGGGGTATTATGAGCAGTTCTTC
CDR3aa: CASSPRDRGYYEQFF

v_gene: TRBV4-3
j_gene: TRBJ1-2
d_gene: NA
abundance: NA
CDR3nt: TGCGCCAGCAGCCAAGTAGCGGACAGAAACTATGGCTACACCTTC
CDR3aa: CASSQVADRNYGYTF